Given below is one TCR beta chain in context. What it recognizes is unknown. These data come from a study of cytomegalovirus exposure and HLA in healthy donors. Study observations and caveats: The study had only CMV serostatus as immune exposure information. Some TCR beta chains (164 of them) were listed as cytomegalovirus-associated. Later analysis revealed greater clonal expansion in HLA-associated TCR beta chains than in equally common others.

Germline CDR1 reads SEHNR; CDR2 reads FQNEAQ (reference sequence). Trimming took off 5 bases at V and 3 bases at J, with 16 bases between the two ends. The CDR3 sequence is 16 residues long. In the PCR, 60 Vbeta and 13 Jbeta primers were used. The repertoire was sequenced with immunoSEQ multiplex PCR; TCRdb's copy has only in-frame clones and lacks some. The data contain 75,000 to 90,000 clones, 78% of them singletons. Input material: PBMCs. This chain uses TRBV7-9 with TRBJ2-2; D may be TRBD1 (5 bases). This receptor was obtained from a male donor in good health and CMV-seropositive. The CDR3 DNA is TGTGCCAGCAGCCGTCAGGGCCTAGTGGACACCGGGGAGCTGTTTTTT. Amino acid sequence: CASSRQGLVDTGELFF.